Sequencing of this TCR beta chain was carried out in a study of a mutant IDH1 vaccine in newly diagnosed glioma. The assay was immunoSEQ multiplex PCR, and TCRdb's table has in-frame clones only and misses some. Counted here are 56,000 or so clones, less than 85% occurring once; the ten biggest clones make up over 4.5%. Germline CDR1 reads KGHSH; CDR2 reads LQKENI. V lost 3 bases, J lost 5 bases, and 13 bases lay in between. The CDR3 is 14 amino acids. Time point indicated: week 47, end of study. Each vaccine dose was 300 ug of mutant IDH1 20-mer peptide, with topical imiquimod. This clone occurred once. What it binds is unknown.

Material: PBMCs, obtained from a glioma patient whose treatment included an IDH1 peptide vaccine. This TCR came from a woman aged 40 to 55 with glioma. Some clones in this sample may be carry-over from other donors' samples. J is TRBJ1-1 and V is TRBV18; perhaps TRBD1 as D (6 bases). CDR3 sequence reads: CASSPAGAGTEAFF. CDR3 bases: TGTGCCAGCTCACCGGCGGGGGCTGGAACTGAAGCTTTCTTT.